A selection of T cell receptor beta chains follows, all from one sample in a study of OX40 agonist ivuxolimab in advanced cancers. Measured with immunoSEQ multiplex PCR; TCRdb has only the in-frame clones, and not every one. The sample yields some 57,000 clones, about 89% seen once. Sample: CD4+ or CD8+ T cells sorted from blood, taken in a trial of the OX40 agonist ivuxolimab. These receptors originate from an adult with an advanced solid tumor such as melanoma, head and neck, liver or kidney cancer. Both conserved end residues are part of each CDR3. D genes are given only for firm matches. Clone sizes are given selectively: once, few, many, or a class where the clone is expanded.

V gene	D gene	J gene	clone size	CDR3 protein	CDR3 DNA
TRBV19	.	TRBJ1-1	.	CASTPPGENTEAFF	TGTGCCAGTACCCCCCCGGGGGAGAACACTGAAGCTTTCTTT
TRBV11-2	.	TRBJ1-2	.	CASSLSMSTNYGYTF	TGTGCCAGCAGCTTGTCAATGTCGACTAACTATGGCTACACCTTC
TRBV19	.	TRBJ2-1	.	CASIGVGGRFF	TGTGCCAGTATCGGGGTTGGGGGACGGTTCTTC
TRBV7-9	TRBD2	TRBJ2-1	.	CASSLGTSGGLQFF	TGTGCCAGCAGCTTAGGGACTAGCGGGGGTTTACAGTTCTTC
TRBV4-2	.	TRBJ1-1	few	CASSRTMNTEAFF	TGTGCCAGCAGCCGGACGATGAACACTGAAGCTTTCTTT
TRBV18	.	TRBJ1-4	.	CASSPRGEKLFF	TGTGCCAGCTCCCCACGGGGGGAAAAACTGTTTTTT
TRBV7-2	.	TRBJ2-7	.	CASSRDQGEQYF	TGTGCCAGCAGCAGGGATCAGGGGGAGCAGTACTTC
TRBV18	.	TRBJ2-7	.	CASSPPGGRQYF	TGTGCCAGCTCACCACCCGGTGGCAGACAGTACTTC
TRBV5-1	.	TRBJ2-1	.	CASSLGLANEQFF	TGCGCCAGCAGCTTGGGTTTAGCGAATGAGCAGTTCTTC
TRBV5-1	.	TRBJ2-7	.	CASSSLRGPYEQYF	TGCGCCAGCAGCTCTTTGCGGGGCCCCTACGAGCAGTACTTC